What follows describes a single TCR beta chain. How the authors handled the data: Cell counts per sample came from amplifying reference gene primers. The table came from immunoSEQ multiplex PCR; TCRdb's copy has only in-frame clones and leaves some out. The DNA was the basis for D and trimming; V, J and clone size are from that table. The table has tens of thousands of clones, just over 85% seen once. Germline lookup yields CDR1 GTSNPN and CDR2 SVGIG (reference sequence). The CDR3 loop spans 14 amino acids. The trim removed 4 bases at V and 1 base at J, leaving 5 bases unmatched. The data originate from a study of blood T cell repertoires in COVID-19. About the study: Acute and convalescent COVID-19 samples came from the United States, Italy and Spain. The analysed material was cDNA or gDNA that came from T cells, B-cell-depleted T cells, or PBMCs.

This TCR was sampled from a human donor in a cohort sampled during active COVID-19. Source material: peripheral blood. This chain joins TRBV30 and TRBJ1-2; TRBD1 matches at 8 bases. As DNA, the CDR3 is TGTGCCTGGACAGGGGGCATTCTTAACTATGGCTACACCTTC. Translated, it gives CAWTGGILNYGYTF.